The next 5 T cell receptor beta chains were all read from a single sample in a study of blood T cells in healthy people across ages (dated by TCRdb to the mid-2010s). The library was built by means of 5' RACE. Sequenced using an Illumina HiSeq 2500. A second roughly 7 to 11 cycle PCR used a sample-barcoded 5' primer and a J-beta primer mix. TCRdb applied fastp at Q25 and MiXCR to the public reads, then kept only in-frame beta chains. When rows share a CDR3 protein, they turn into one entry using the most common DNA and genes. Recorded for this sample are fewer than 800,000 distinct CDR3 sequences; approximately 25% of them occurred a single time. Of the sample, 9.4% falls within the top ten clones. The sample was also linked to a second study, of T cells of mothers and their children.

Sequencing used blood. These receptor sequences come from a boy younger than 18 in good health.

The chain couples TRBV6-5 to TRBJ2-3; TRBD1 is a possible D gene (6 bases). V lost 2 bases and J lost 0, with 9 bases in between. This CDR3 is built from 15 residues. CDR1 is MNHEY and CDR2 is SVGAGI in the germline V gene. The CDR3 sequence: CASSYGTTSTDTQYF. DNA of the CDR3: TGTGCCAGCAGTTACGGGACAACTAGCACAGATACGCAGTATTTT.

The V call is TRBV20-1, the J call TRBJ2-4; the D is unclear. Trimming stripped 0 bases from V and 3 bases from J, with 15 bases between. In germline, CDR1 is DFQATT, CDR2 SNEGSKA (reference sequence). The CDR3 sequence is 16 residues long. CDR3 amino acids: CSARDLGSFGKNIQYF. CDR3 bases: TGCAGTGCTAGAGATCTTGGGTCGTTTGGCAAAAACATTCAGTACTTC.

The CDR3 sequence: CASSLVSEYGYTF. The DNA for the CDR3 is TGCGCCAGCAGCTTGGTCTCGGAATATGGCTACACCTTC. The chain couples TRBV5-1 to TRBJ1-2, with D uncertain. V was trimmed by 0 bases and J by 5 bases, leaving 8 bases between them. Germline-derived CDR1 and CDR2 are SGHRS and YFSETQ. This CDR3 region has 13 residues.

This chain uses TRBV21-1 with TRBJ2-5; the D segment call TRBD1 is taken from the table without a DNA check. The better agreement between TRBJ2-7 and the DNA end casts doubt on the J call. TRBV21-1 is termed a pseudogene. This CDR3 is built from 14 residues. The CDR3 DNA reads as TGTGCCAGCATCAATGGGACATGCGATTACGAGCAGTACTTC. This translates into CASINGTCDYEQYF.

This clonotype was detected only a few times. The chain is built from TRBV7-8 and TRBJ2-7; 9 nucleotides agree with TRBD2. Germline V gives CDR1 SGHVS, CDR2 FQNEAQ. V lost 5 bases and J lost 4; bases outside the gene matches: 9. CDR3 size: 15 residues. CDR3 sequence: CASSRGASGTYEQYF. CDR3 nucleotide sequence: TGTGCCAGCAGCCGGGGGGCTAGCGGGACTTACGAGCAGTACTTC.